This T cell receptor beta chain was captured by sequencing in a study of regulatory dendritic cells for organ transplantation. Study conclusions and caveats: Mature dendritic cells appeared to drive more memory CD8+ clonal expansion than regulatory ones. Resting memory CD8+ T cells held the most alloreactive clonotypes.

The assay was immunoSEQ multiplex PCR, and TCRdb's table has in-frame clones only and misses some. The sample contains about 30,000 clones, nearly 80% of which appear only once. Germline values: CDR1 DFQATT, CDR2 SNEGSKA (reference sequence). Deletions cut 1 base from V and 10 bases from J, with 7 bases between. The CDR3 totals 11 residues. Notes on this clone: Its antigen remains unidentified.

The receptor was derived from a human donor in good health. The specimen sequenced was memory CD4+ T cells from blood. Subset denoted: CD45RO+ memory T cells. The rearrangement links TRBV20-1 to TRBJ1-4; weak D call: TRBD1 (5 bases). CDR3 bases: TGCAGTGCTAGAGGTCAGGGAAAACTGTTTTTT. Translating it yields CSARGQGKLFF.